This is a list of T cell receptor beta chains from one sample in a study of post-analysis software for immune sequencing data. TCRdb reprocessed the PCR reads via MiXCR and lists one record per CDR3 protein. The sample has about 160,000 distinct CDR3 sequences, under 40% seen once. This material consisted of blood, taken after autologous hematopoietic stem cell transplantation. Receptors were obtained from a girl aged 5-17 years with multiple sclerosis. CDR3s include the opening cysteine and the closing phenylalanine or tryptophan. Fields, in order: D gene, V gene, clone size, J gene, CDR3 length, CDR3 DNA, CDR3 protein. D genes are given only for firm matches. Not every row has a clone size; where given, it reads once, few, many or a size class.

D gene: NA; V gene: TRBV12-5; clone size: NA; J gene: TRBJ1-1; CDR3 length: 14; CDR3 DNA: TGTGCTAGTGGTGTACCCCAGTTTAACACTGAAGCTTTCTTT; CDR3 protein: CASGVPQFNTEAFF
D gene: TRBD1; V gene: TRBV5-6; clone size: few; J gene: TRBJ2-1; CDR3 length: 15; CDR3 DNA: TGTGCCAGCAGCGGACGGATCCTACAGGGGAATGAGCAGTTCTTC; CDR3 protein: CASSGRILQGNEQFF
D gene: NA; V gene: TRBV5-6; clone size: NA; J gene: TRBJ2-6; CDR3 length: 18; CDR3 DNA: TGTGCCAGCACCAATCAATTGGGGGGGGCCTCTGGGGCCAACGTCCTGACTTTC; CDR3 protein: CASTNQLGGASGANVLTF
D gene: NA; V gene: TRBV3-1; clone size: few; J gene: TRBJ2-7; CDR3 length: 11; CDR3 DNA: TGTGCCAGCAGCCGCCAGGACGAGCAGTACTTC; CDR3 protein: CASSRQDEQYF
D gene: TRBD1; V gene: TRBV7-2; clone size: few; J gene: TRBJ2-3; CDR3 length: 13; CDR3 DNA: TGTGCCAGCAGCTTAGTGACAGGGGTCGCGCAGTATTTT; CDR3 protein: CASSLVTGVAQYF
D gene: NA; V gene: TRBV7-2; clone size: NA; J gene: TRBJ2-2; CDR3 length: 16; CDR3 DNA: TGTGCCAGCAGCTTAGATCCGAGCCGGAACACCGGGGAGCTGTTTTTT; CDR3 protein: CASSLDPSRNTGELFF
D gene: TRBD1; V gene: TRBV3-1; clone size: few; J gene: TRBJ2-7; CDR3 length: 17; CDR3 DNA: TGTGCCAGCAGCCAAGGTCTTCCGGGACAGGGTCCCTACGAGCAGTACTTC; CDR3 protein: CASSQGLPGQGPYEQYF
D gene: NA; V gene: TRBV14; clone size: few; J gene: TRBJ2-4; CDR3 length: 12; CDR3 DNA: TGTGCCAGCAGCCAAGCCTACCTTAGACCGTACTTC; CDR3 protein: CASSQAYLRPYF
D gene: NA; V gene: TRBV6-5; clone size: few; J gene: TRBJ1-4; CDR3 length: 13; CDR3 DNA: TGTGCCAGCACTCCTTACCTCGGGGAAAAACTGTTTTTT; CDR3 protein: CASTPYLGEKLFF
D gene: TRBD2; V gene: TRBV5-6; clone size: few; J gene: TRBJ2-3; CDR3 length: 16; CDR3 DNA: TGTGCCAGCAGCTCCTTAGCGGGAGTAGGCACAGATACGCAGTATTTT; CDR3 protein: CASSSLAGVGTDTQYF
D gene: NA; V gene: TRBV5-1; clone size: few; J gene: TRBJ1-1; CDR3 length: 16; CDR3 DNA: TGCGCCAGCAGCTTGGAGAACGCTAATATGAACACTGAAGCTTTCTTT; CDR3 protein: CASSLENANMNTEAFF
D gene: TRBD2; V gene: TRBV10-2; clone size: NA; J gene: TRBJ2-5; CDR3 length: 16; CDR3 DNA: TGCGCCAGCAGTGACCTTAGCGGGACGAGACAAGAGACCCAGTACTTC; CDR3 protein: CASSDLSGTRQETQYF
D gene: NA; V gene: TRBV6-5; clone size: many; J gene: TRBJ2-7; CDR3 length: 11; CDR3 DNA: TGTGCCAGCACGAGTGGGGGCGAGCAGTACTTC; CDR3 protein: CASTSGGEQYF
D gene: TRBD2; V gene: TRBV28; clone size: NA; J gene: TRBJ2-7; CDR3 length: 14; CDR3 DNA: TGTGCCAGCAGTATCGCGACTAGCCGCAGGGAGCAGTACTTC; CDR3 protein: CASSIATSRREQYF
D gene: NA; V gene: TRBV10-3; clone size: NA; J gene: TRBJ2-7; CDR3 length: 12; CDR3 DNA: TGTGCCATCGGGCAGGTGACCTACGAGCAGTACTTC; CDR3 protein: CAIGQVTYEQYF
D gene: NA; V gene: TRBV7-7; clone size: NA; J gene: TRBJ2-5; CDR3 length: 14; CDR3 DNA: TGTGCTAGCAGTGGAGGGACCGTCCAAGAGACCCAGTACTTC; CDR3 protein: CASSGGTVQETQYF